The 13 T cell receptor beta chains in this list originate from one sample, sequenced in a study of molecular identifiers for immune sequencing clone quantification. Each CDR3 protein is one row after TCRdb ran MiXCR on the PCR reads. Among approximately 590,000 distinct CDR3 sequences listed, roughly 25% were seen once. The sample consisted of naive CD8+ T cells from blood, with Jurkat cell RNA spiked in. The subset: FACS-sorted CD8+CD4-CCR7+CD45RA+ naive T cells. The source of these receptors is a human donor in good health. Some libraries in this study had Jurkat cell RNA spiked in.

This clonotype has just a few counts. This sequence joins TRBV15 and TRBJ2-5; TRBD2 aligns across 14 bases. The CDR3 is 15 residues long. The germline CDR1 and CDR2 sequences are LNHNV and YYDKDF (reference sequence). J lost 3 bases, V lost 4 bases, and 1 base had no gene match. The CDR3 nucleotides are TGTGCCACCAGCAAGGGACTAGCGGGGGAAGAGACCCAGTACTTC. It is translated as CATSKGLAGEETQYF.

This chain connects TRBV7-9 to TRBJ1-2, with unresolved D. The CDR3 has 12 amino acids. V dropped 4 bases and J dropped 8 bases, with 11 bases sitting between them. Per the germline V gene, CDR1 is SEHNR and CDR2 is FQNEAQ (reference sequence). The CDR3 region is CASSSDTSGYTF. CDR3 bases: TGTGCCAGCAGCTCAGACACGTCAGGCTACACCTTC.

CDR3 nucleotide sequence: TGTGCCAGCAGTGTTGGTGCAGGGATGATGTACGAGCAGTACTTC. It codes for CASSVGAGMMYEQYF. The V gene is TRBV2, the J gene TRBJ2-7, with D possibly matching TRBD1 (5 bases). The CDR3 is 15 amino acids. CDR1 and CDR2 from the germline V gene are SNHLY and FYNNEI. Trimming stripped 4 bases from V and 4 bases from J, with 17 bases between.

This clonotype occurred a few times. The genes are TRBV10-3 and TRBJ2-3, with TRBD2 identical over 9 bases. Trimming at V came to 4 bases and at J to 0 bases, leaving 8 bases not matched to a gene. The germline gives CDR1 ENHRY, CDR2 SYGVKD. CDR3 size: 17 residues. In nucleotides, the CDR3 is TGTGCCATCAGTGGGCCTAGCGGGACCGCTAGCACAGATACGCAGTATTTT. Translation gives CAISGPSGTASTDTQYF.

This clonotype was observed a handful of times. This chain links TRBV28 with TRBJ2-7; D remains unclear. The V gene's germline CDR1 is MDHEN and CDR2 SYDVKM. This CDR3 has 16 residues. Trimming took 1 base from V and 0 from J, leaving 13 bases between them. In DNA form, the CDR3 reads TGTGCCAGCAGTTTATATTCCGCGGAGACCTCCTACGAGCAGTACTTC. Protein: CASSLYSAETSYEQYF.

J is TRBJ1-4 and V is TRBV28; D unresolved. Trimming shortened V by 3 bases and J by 4 bases, and 18 bases separated the two germline ends. Germline-derived CDR1 and CDR2 are MDHEN and SYDVKM. The CDR3 spans 17 residues. DNA for the CDR3: TGTGCCAGCAGTTTTGGATTAAGGGTTCTTGGTAATGAAAAACTGTTTTTT. It translates to CASSFGLRVLGNEKLFF.

The J gene is TRBJ1-6, the V gene TRBV20-1; 8 bases are a match to TRBD1. The CDR3 contains 17 residues. Germline V gene lookup returns CDR1 DFQATT and CDR2 SNEGSKA (reference sequence). The junction had 20 bases not matched to a gene; V was cut back by 7 bases and J by 9 bases. DNA of the CDR3: TGCAGTGTCCGACAGGGGCAGGTCCCAAATACTAGTTCACCCCTCCACTTT. It specifies CSVRQGQVPNTSSPLHF.

This clonotype showed up just a few times. The chain couples TRBV6-5 to TRBJ2-1; either TRBD1 or TRBD2 may fit D (5 bases each). The CDR3 spans 16 residues. Germline V CDR1 and CDR2: MNHEY, SVGAGI. V was cut by 0 bases and J by 7 bases, with 16 bases left in between. DNA of the CDR3: TGTGCCAGCAGTTACTCGCCCGGGACCACCAAGAATGAGCAGTTCTTC. It specifies CASSYSPGTTKNEQFF.

This clonotype appeared once. The conserved phenylalanine or tryptophan is not found at the CDR3 terminus, so this likely reflects a read error. The chain couples TRBV5-8 to TRBJ2-2, with a possible D match to TRBD1 (6 bases). Trimming removed 4 bases from V and 4 bases from J, with 14 bases in between. Per the germline V gene, CDR1 is SGHTS and CDR2 is YDEGEE. The length of the CDR3 is 15 residues. CDR3 region: CASSEPQGPTGELFV. In DNA, the CDR3 is TGTGCCAGCAGCGAACCACAGGGACCCACCGGGGAGCTGTTTGTT.

Details on this clonotype: An end of the junction differs from the germline gene, which may be a read error. The rearrangement links TRBV4-1 to TRBJ2-3; D is undetermined. The CDR3 spans 17 residues. CDR1 and CDR2 from the germline V gene are MGHRA and YSYEKL. CDR3 coding DNA: TGCGCCCGCAGCCAAGTCGGTATGGGGATTGGCACAGTTACGCAGTATTTT. The encoded protein is CARSQVGMGIGTVTQYF.

This clonotype has a count of ten or more. V and J are TRBV2 and TRBJ2-2; the D call may be TRBD1 or TRBD2 (5 bases each). The V gene's germline CDR1 is SNHLY and CDR2 FYNNEI. This CDR3 spans 12 amino acids. The V gene lost 8 bases and the J gene lost 3 bases, with 7 bases spanning the gap. CDR3 nucleotides: TGTGCCAGCGGGGGAGACACCGGGGAGCTGTTTTTT. Protein: CASGGDTGELFF.

CDR3 loop: CASSRRTGGLTDTQYF. In nucleotides, the CDR3 is TGTGCCAGCAGTCGACGAACAGGGGGTTTGACAGATACGCAGTATTTT. The genes are TRBV6-2 or TRBV6-3 and TRBJ2-3; 8 bases fit TRBD1. The CDR3 consists of 16 residues. V was pared by 5 bases and J by 3 bases, with 10 bases of the junction left unmatched. Germline V gene data show CDR1 as MNHEY and CDR2 as SVGEGT.

This clonotype was recorded many times. V usage is TRBV20-1 and J usage is TRBJ2-1, with TRBD2 as a possible D gene (6 bases). The CDR3 has 15 residues. CDR1 is DFQATT and CDR2 is SNEGSKA in the germline V gene (reference sequence). V lost 2 bases and J 5 bases, leaving 16 bases between the germline ends. For the CDR3, the DNA is TGCAGTGCTAGAAACTCAGCACTAGCCGACAATGAGCAGTTCTTC. Amino acid sequence: CSARNSALADNEQFF.